Sequencing of this T cell receptor beta chain was carried out in a study of monozygotic twins with cystic fibrosis. General study results and limits: Nucleotide-identical clonotype sharing was significantly higher within monozygotic CF twin pairs than between unrelated CF individuals.

Details on this clone: As yet, its antigen is unknown.

The method was immunoSEQ multiplex PCR; TCRdb's version includes in-frame clones alone and lacks a portion of them. The sample holds approximately 10,000 clones, 65% to 90% seen once. CDR3 length: 12 residues. The germline gives CDR1 SGHVS, CDR2 FNYEAQ. Deletions cut 1 base from V and 6 bases from J, with 5 bases between. This TCR derives from a man younger than 35 with cystic fibrosis. The sample taken for sequencing was blood. The chain links TRBV7-6 to TRBJ2-3; no definite D call. CDR3 nucleotides: TGTGCCAGCAGCTTAGACCCCGATACGCAGTATTTT. Its protein is CASSLDPDTQYF.